Shown below are 5 T cell receptor beta chains from a single sample sequenced in a study of glioma-infiltrating T cells. Using RNA template, CDR3s of TCR alpha and beta were amplified with iRepertoire arm-PCR. TCRdb called the multiplex PCR reads again in MiXCR, with one record for every CDR3 protein. The sample yields about 21,000 distinct CDR3 sequences, 20% to 25% seen once. The sample taken for sequencing was glioma tissue, nonneoplastic brain tissue, or PBMCs (not recorded which). The source of these receptors is a human donor with low-grade glioma or glioblastoma, undergoing nonglioma brain surgery, or in good health (not recorded which).

This clonotype was observed at least ten times. This chain joins TRBV7-2 and TRBJ2-3; D is unclear. Per germline, CDR1 SGHTA and CDR2 FQGNSA. This CDR3 region has 14 residues. V dropped 3 bases and J dropped 2 bases, with 9 bases sitting between them. The CDR3 is CASSFYSSTDTQYF. CDR3 DNA: TGTGCCAGCAGCTTTTACAGCTCCACAGATACGCAGTATTTT. Together with reference TRBV7-2 and TRBJ2-3, the CDR3 gives the full variable domain: GAGVSQSPSNKVTEKGKDVELRCDPISGHTALYWYRQSLGQGLEFLIYFQGNSAPDKSGLPSDRFSAERTGGSVSTLTIQRTQQEDSAVYLCASSFYSSTDTQYFGPGTRLTVL.

A word on this clonotype: This may come from a read error, since a much larger clone is one base off. This chain uses TRBV6-9 with TRBJ1-1; D remains ambiguous. There are 14 residues in the CDR3. With 4 bases removed from V and 5 bases from J, the gap between germline ends came to 14 bases. Germline loops: CDR1 MNHGY, CDR2 SVAAGI. The CDR3 reads CASSSGYHETEAFF. The DNA of the CDR3 is TGTGCCAGCAGTTCGGGCTACCACGAGACTGAAGCTTTCTTT.

V is TRBV9 and J is TRBJ2-3; D uncertain. The CDR3 covers 14 residues. Trimming stripped 0 bases from V and 4 bases from J, with 9 bases between. Germline lookup yields CDR1 SGDLS and CDR2 YYNGEE. CDR3 protein: CASSVDVLADTQYF. The CDR3 coding sequence is TGTGCCAGCAGCGTAGATGTCTTAGCAGATACGCAGTATTTT.

There are many counts of this clonotype. This chain links TRBV28 with TRBJ2-2; D is perhaps TRBD1 (5 bases). CDR1 and CDR2 (germline): MDHEN, SYDVKM. The germline V and J ends were trimmed by 3 bases and 6 bases, with 8 bases remaining between them. This CDR3 is built from 13 residues. CDR3 DNA: TGTGCCAGCAGTTTCACAGGCCCCGGGGAGCTGTTTTTT. Amino acids: CASSFTGPGELFF.

The genes are TRBV29-1 and TRBJ2-3, with TRBD2 identical over 7 bases. Germline assignment: CDR1 SQVTM and CDR2 ANQGSEA. CDR3 size: 16 residues. V lost 3 bases, J lost 2 bases, and 11 bases stayed unmatched. CDR3: CSVEPWEGRVTDTQYF. Here the CDR3 DNA reads TGCAGCGTTGAGCCATGGGAGGGGAGAGTCACAGATACGCAGTATTTT.